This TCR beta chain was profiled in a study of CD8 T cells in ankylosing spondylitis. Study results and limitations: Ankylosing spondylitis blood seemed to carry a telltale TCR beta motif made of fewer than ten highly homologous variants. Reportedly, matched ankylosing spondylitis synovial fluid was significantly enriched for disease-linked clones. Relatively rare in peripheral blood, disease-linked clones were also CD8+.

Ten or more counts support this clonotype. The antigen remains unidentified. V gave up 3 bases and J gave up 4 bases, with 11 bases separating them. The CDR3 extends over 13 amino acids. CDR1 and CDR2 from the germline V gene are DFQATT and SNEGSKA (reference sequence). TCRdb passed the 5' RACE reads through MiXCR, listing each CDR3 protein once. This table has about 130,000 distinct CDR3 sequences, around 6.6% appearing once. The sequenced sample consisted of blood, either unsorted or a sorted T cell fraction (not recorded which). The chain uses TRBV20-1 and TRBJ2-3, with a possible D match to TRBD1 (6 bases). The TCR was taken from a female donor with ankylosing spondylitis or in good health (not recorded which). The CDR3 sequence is CSASGGGADTQYF. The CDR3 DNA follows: TGCAGTGCTAGTGGTGGGGGCGCAGATACGCAGTATTTT.